A single sample gave rise to the 21 T cell receptor beta chains below, sequenced in a study of T cell changes during pregnancy in multiple sclerosis (dated by TCRdb to between 2018 and 2021). Library preparation employed the immunoSEQ multiplex PCR assay. TCRdb mirrors the immuneACCESS table, restricted to in-frame sequences. Some clones are absent from its copies; in checked studies, under half trace to an unresolved V gene, and the reason for the others is unknown. In this sample the table shows some 120,000 clones, more than 85% of which occur a single time. 1.5% to 1.7% of the sample is held by the ten biggest clonotypes. The material was peripheral blood, obtained in the third trimester of pregnancy. Receptor source: a female donor with multiple sclerosis, enrolled in a pregnancy study.

The V call is TRBV5-8, the J call TRBJ2-3, with a tentative D call TRBD2 (5 bases). This CDR3 spans 17 amino acids. Germline values: CDR1 SGHTS, CDR2 YDEGEE. V lost 0 bases and J lost 7, with 21 bases in between. CDR3 nucleotides: TGTGCCAGCAGCTTGGATATCCGGAGTGACGGGAAATATACGCAGTATTTT. It is translated as CASSLDIRSDGKYTQYF.

In its sample, this clone was seen a few times. V is TRBV2 and J is TRBJ1-5, with D maybe TRBD1 (5 bases). CDR1 is SNHLY and CDR2 is FYNNEI in the germline V gene. V lost 3 bases and J lost 13, with 16 bases in between. The CDR3 is 13 residues long. This CDR3 reads CASSEVRGTWQHF. CDR3 coding DNA: TGTGCCAGCAGTGAGGTACGGGGGACTTGGCAGCATTTT.

V gene TRBV9 combines with J gene TRBJ1-4; TRBD1 is a possible D gene (6 bases). V dropped 0 bases and J dropped 8 bases, with 14 bases sitting between them. This CDR3 is 15 amino acids long. Germline CDR1 is SGDLS and CDR2 is YYNGEE. The CDR3 DNA reads as TGTGCCAGCAGCGTAGTAGGGGGAATCTCGGAAAAACTGTTTTTT. It is translated as CASSVVGGISEKLFF.

The chain has TRBV25-1 and TRBJ1-4; D unclear. The germline gives CDR1 MGHDK, CDR2 SYGVNS. The V and J ends lost 4 bases and 7 bases respectively, with 10 bases between them. CDR3 length: 13 amino acids. Here the CDR3 reads CASSVYSSEKLFF. The CDR3 nucleotides are TGTGCCAGCAGTGTGTACAGCAGTGAAAAACTGTTTTTT.

This chain connects TRBV21-1 to TRBJ1-6. TRBV21-1 is classified as a pseudogene. The CDR3 totals 16 residues. DNA of the CDR3: TGTGCCAGCAGCGCCGGGGGGGAGCCATATAATTCACCCCTCCACTTT. This codes for CASSAGGEPYNSPLHF.

This chain joins TRBV30 and TRBJ1-2, with 7 bases that match TRBD1. The junction had 6 bases not matched to a gene; V was cut back by 7 bases and J by 4 bases. This CDR3 spans 12 amino acids. Germline lookup yields CDR1 GTSNPN and CDR2 SVGIG (reference sequence). The CDR3 protein is CAYNGQAYGYTF. The DNA of the CDR3 is TGTGCCTACAACGGACAGGCCTATGGCTACACCTTC.

This clone has a single count. The rearrangement joins TRBV5-4 to TRBJ1-1; a weak D match, TRBD1 (6 bases). The V gene lost 5 bases and the J gene lost 0 bases, with 11 bases spanning the gap. Germline V gene lookup returns CDR1 SGHNT and CDR2 YYREEE (reference sequence). There are 14 residues in the CDR3. CDR3 sequence reads: CASSSGVMNTEAFF. CDR3 nucleotide sequence: TGTGCCAGCAGTTCAGGGGTAATGAACACTGAAGCTTTCTTT.

The chain joins TRBV4-1 to TRBJ2-5, with 10 nucleotides matching TRBD1. Near its end, the DNA agrees better with TRBJ2-7, so the J call may be wrong. CDR3 size: 16 residues. In germline, CDR1 is MGHRA, CDR2 YSYEKL. Here the CDR3 DNA reads TGCGCCAGCAGCCAGAACCCCGGGACAGGGGCCTACGAGCAGTACTTC. Protein sequence: CASSQNPGTGAYEQYF.

The CDR3: CASSLDRGHTEAFF. In DNA form, the CDR3 reads TGTGCCAGCAGCCTGGACAGGGGGCACACTGAAGCTTTCTTT. The chain carries TRBV27 and TRBJ1-1; TRBD1 matches 11 bases. With 6 bases clipped from V and 3 bases from J, the junction kept 3 bases outside the gene matches. Germline assignment: CDR1 MNHEY and CDR2 SMNVEV (reference sequence). This CDR3 region has 14 residues.

On this clone itself: At the DNA level, this CDR3 is encoded by other sequences in the same sample as well. The chain recombines TRBV9 with TRBJ2-7; TRBD1 matches at 10 bases. This CDR3 comprises 14 residues. In germline, CDR1 is SGDLS, CDR2 YYNGEE. V lost 4 bases to trimming and J lost 3 bases; unmatched junction nucleotides: 4. For the CDR3, the DNA is TGTGCCAGCAGCCCCCGGGACAGGGGCTACGAGCAGTACTTC. Its translation is CASSPRDRGYEQYF.

In this sample, this clone turned up once. This rearrangement joins TRBV11-3 to TRBJ2-5; 8 nucleotides line up with TRBD2. V lost 6 bases to trimming and J lost 2 bases; unmatched junction nucleotides: 5. This CDR3 comprises 14 residues. Germline CDR1 is SGHNT and CDR2 is YENEEA. The CDR3 DNA sequence: TGTGCCAGCAGTCAGACTAGCGCTCAAGAGACCCAGTACTTC. It is translated as CASSQTSAQETQYF.

This chain uses TRBV11-2 with TRBJ2-5; 8 positions match TRBD2. The ends lost 5 bases at V and 5 bases at J; junction bases unmatched: 7. The CDR3 is 14 residues long. Germline CDR1 is SGHAT and CDR2 is FQNNGV. The CDR3 loop reads CASSPSGSWETQYF. The CDR3 coding sequence is TGTGCCAGCAGCCCAAGCGGGAGTTGGGAGACCCAGTACTTC.

The table lists this clone with a count of one. This sequence joins TRBV14 and TRBJ1-6; D is unresolved. V was cut by 0 bases and J by 0 bases, with 3 bases left in between. CDR1 and CDR2 (germline): SGHDN, FVKESK. The CDR3 is made up of 15 amino acids. The CDR3 sequence: CASSQESSYNSPLHF. The CDR3 DNA is TGTGCCAGCAGCCAAGAGAGCTCCTATAATTCACCCCTCCACTTT.

The V call is TRBV10-1, the J call TRBJ2-7; the match to TRBD1 covers 9 bases. Unmatched junction bases numbered 15, after V lost 7 bases and J lost 5 bases. The CDR3 has 16 amino acids. Germline lookup yields CDR1 WNHNN and CDR2 SYGVQD (reference sequence). The CDR3 loop is CASTHRGTGFLHEQYF. The CDR3 DNA sequence: TGCGCCAGCACCCACCGAGGGACAGGGTTTCTCCACGAGCAGTACTTC.

The genes are TRBV10-2 and TRBJ2-3, with TRBD2 as a possible D gene (5 bases). Per the germline V gene, CDR1 is WSHSY and CDR2 is SAAADI. The CDR3 has 13 amino acids. V lost 3 bases and J lost 3, with 7 bases in between. CDR3: CASSDVATDTQYF. CDR3 DNA sequence: TGCGCCAGCAGTGATGTAGCGACAGATACGCAGTATTTT.

The chain employs TRBV9 and TRBJ2-3; the match to TRBD2 covers 11 bases. The germline gives CDR1 SGDLS, CDR2 YYNGEE. The CDR3 totals 16 residues. The ends lost 3 bases at V and 7 bases at J; junction bases unmatched: 10. As DNA, the CDR3 is TGTGCCAGCAGCGCCTCACTAGCGGGAGCGGTGAATACGCAGTATTTT. Protein sequence: CASSASLAGAVNTQYF.

The chain recombines TRBV10-2 with TRBJ1-2; D is unresolved. CDR3 length: 15 residues. V was trimmed by 2 bases and J by 3 bases, leaving 13 bases between them. Germline V gene lookup returns CDR1 WSHSY and CDR2 SAAADI. Here the CDR3 reads CASSEGPGKDYGYTF. The CDR3 region has the DNA TGCGCCAGCAGTGAGGGACCGGGGAAGGACTATGGCTACACCTTC.

V usage is TRBV9 and J usage is TRBJ2-5, with 9 bases that match TRBD2. This CDR3 spans 16 amino acids. From germline, CDR1 is SGDLS and CDR2 YYNGEE. V was pared by 4 bases and J by 4 bases, with 11 bases of the junction left unmatched. CDR3 loop: CASSPRTSAGSETQYF. The CDR3 region has the DNA TGTGCCAGCAGCCCCCGGACTAGCGCAGGGTCAGAGACCCAGTACTTC.

Notes on this clone: The same CDR3 is also encoded by other DNA sequences in this sample. The chain has TRBV6-5 and TRBJ1-1, with D unresolved. With 2 bases removed from V and 4 bases from J, the gap between germline ends came to 5 bases. Germline CDR1 and CDR2: MNHEY and SVGAGI. This CDR3 is built from 12 residues. CDR3 residues: CASSYGGTEAFF. The DNA of the CDR3 is TGTGCCAGCAGTTACGGCGGCACTGAAGCTTTCTTT.

The chain combines TRBV2 with TRBJ1-3, with D perhaps matching TRBD1 (5 bases). The CDR3 is 15 amino acids. CDR1 is SNHLY and CDR2 is FYNNEI in the germline V gene. V gave up 4 bases and J gave up 4 bases, with 14 bases separating them. The CDR3 region has the DNA TGTGCCAGCAGTGGGGGGGTCAGCCGGGGAAACACCATATATTTT. This encodes CASSGGVSRGNTIYF.

The count of this clone is one. The rearrangement links TRBV9 to TRBJ1-3, with a possible D match to TRBD1 (6 bases). The CDR3 has 15 amino acids. Germline values: CDR1 SGDLS, CDR2 YYNGEE. The V and J ends lost 4 bases and 0 bases respectively, with 11 bases between them. CDR3 sequence (DNA): TGTGCCAGCAGCTCTCGGACAGCCTCTGGAAACACCATATATTTT. The encoded protein is CASSSRTASGNTIYF.